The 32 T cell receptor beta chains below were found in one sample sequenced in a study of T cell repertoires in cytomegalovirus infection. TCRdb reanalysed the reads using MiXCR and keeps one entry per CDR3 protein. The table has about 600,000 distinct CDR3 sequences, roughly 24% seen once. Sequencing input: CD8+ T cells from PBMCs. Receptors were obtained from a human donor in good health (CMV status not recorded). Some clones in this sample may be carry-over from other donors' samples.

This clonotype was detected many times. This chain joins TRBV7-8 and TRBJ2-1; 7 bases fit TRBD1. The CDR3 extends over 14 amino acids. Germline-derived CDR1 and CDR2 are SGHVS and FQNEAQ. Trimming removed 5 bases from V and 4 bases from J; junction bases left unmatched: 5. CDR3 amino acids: CASSQGQRYNEQFF. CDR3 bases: TGTGCCAGCAGCCAGGGACAGAGATACAATGAGCAGTTCTTC.

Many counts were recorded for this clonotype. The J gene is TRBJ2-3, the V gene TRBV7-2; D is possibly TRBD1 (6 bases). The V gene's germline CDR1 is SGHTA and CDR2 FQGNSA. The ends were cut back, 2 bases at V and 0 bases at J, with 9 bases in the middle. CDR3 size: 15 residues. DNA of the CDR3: TGTGCCAGCAGCTTATGGGACATAAGCACAGATACGCAGTATTTT. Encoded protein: CASSLWDISTDTQYF. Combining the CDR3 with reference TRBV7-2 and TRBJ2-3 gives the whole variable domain GAGVSQSPSNKVTEKGKDVELRCDPISGHTALYWYRQSLGQGLEFLIYFQGNSAPDKSGLPSDRFSAERTGGSVSTLTIQRTQQEDSAVYLCASSLWDISTDTQYFGPGTRLTVL.

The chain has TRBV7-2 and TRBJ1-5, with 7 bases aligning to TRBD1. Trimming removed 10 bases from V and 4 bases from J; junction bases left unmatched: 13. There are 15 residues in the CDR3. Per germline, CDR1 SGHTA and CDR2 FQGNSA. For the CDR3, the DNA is TGTGCCAACAGTCCCGAGACAGGGTTGAATCAGCCCCAGCATTTT. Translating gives CANSPETGLNQPQHF.

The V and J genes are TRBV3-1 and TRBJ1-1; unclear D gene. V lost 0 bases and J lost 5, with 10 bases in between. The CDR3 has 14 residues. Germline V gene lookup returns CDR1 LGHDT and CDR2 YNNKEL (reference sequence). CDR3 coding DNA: TGTGCCAGCAGCCAAGAAGGAAGGATTACTGAAGCTTTCTTT. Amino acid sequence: CASSQEGRITEAFF.

The CDR3 protein is CASSLGSGGRVTQYF. CDR3 bases: TGTGCCAGCAGCTTGGGGAGCGGGGGCCGAGTTACGCAGTATTTT. This chain uses TRBV5-4 with TRBJ2-3; 8 positions agree with TRBD2. The CDR3 is 15 residues long. V shed 0 bases, J shed 8 bases, and the junction held 8 bases outside the gene matches. Germline V lookup: CDR1 SGHNT, CDR2 YYREEE (reference sequence).

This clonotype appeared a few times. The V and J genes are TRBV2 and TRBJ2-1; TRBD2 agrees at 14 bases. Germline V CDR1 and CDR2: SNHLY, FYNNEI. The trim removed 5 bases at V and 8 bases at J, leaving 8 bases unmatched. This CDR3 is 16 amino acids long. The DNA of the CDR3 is TGTGCCAGCAGTCGCCCGACTAGCGGGGGGGCACATGAGCAGTTCTTC. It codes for CASSRPTSGGAHEQFF.

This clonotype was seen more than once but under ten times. The chain's CDR3 is CSVVVPGFGVTGELFF. In DNA form, the CDR3 reads TGCAGCGTTGTGGTCCCCGGTTTCGGAGTCACCGGGGAGCTGTTTTTT. V usage is TRBV29-1 and J usage is TRBJ2-2; D is ambiguous. Deletions cut 4 bases from V and 4 bases from J, with 19 bases between. This CDR3 region has 16 residues. In germline, CDR1 is SQVTM, CDR2 ANQGSEA.

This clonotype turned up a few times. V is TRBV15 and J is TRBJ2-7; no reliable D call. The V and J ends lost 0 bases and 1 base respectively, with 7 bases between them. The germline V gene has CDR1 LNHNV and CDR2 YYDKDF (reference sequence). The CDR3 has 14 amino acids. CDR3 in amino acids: CATSREGSSYEQYV. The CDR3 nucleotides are TGTGCCACCAGCAGAGAGGGTAGTTCCTACGAGCAGTACGTC.

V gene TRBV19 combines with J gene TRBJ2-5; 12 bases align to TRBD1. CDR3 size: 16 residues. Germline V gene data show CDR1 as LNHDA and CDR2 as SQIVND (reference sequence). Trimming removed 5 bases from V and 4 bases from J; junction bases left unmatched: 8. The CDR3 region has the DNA TGTGCCAGTAGTCCAAAACCGGGACAGGGGGCAGAGACCCAGTACTTC. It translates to CASSPKPGQGAETQYF.

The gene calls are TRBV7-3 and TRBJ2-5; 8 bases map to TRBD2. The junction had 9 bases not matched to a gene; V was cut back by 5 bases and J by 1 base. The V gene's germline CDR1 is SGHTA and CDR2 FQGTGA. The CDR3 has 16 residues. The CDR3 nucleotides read TGTGCCAGCAGCCCGACGAGCGGGGGAACCCAAGAGACCCAGTACTTC. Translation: CASSPTSGGTQETQYF.

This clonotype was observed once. The DNA for the CDR3 is TGCAGTGCTAGAGGGGGACGGGAAGCGGGCTATTATGGCTACACCTTC. As protein: CSARGGREAGYYGYTF. The chain employs TRBV20-1 and TRBJ1-2, with D maybe TRBD1 (5 bases). The CDR3 runs to 16 residues. Germline V gene lookup returns CDR1 DFQATT and CDR2 SNEGSKA (reference sequence). The V gene lost 1 base and the J gene lost 5 bases, with 20 bases spanning the gap.

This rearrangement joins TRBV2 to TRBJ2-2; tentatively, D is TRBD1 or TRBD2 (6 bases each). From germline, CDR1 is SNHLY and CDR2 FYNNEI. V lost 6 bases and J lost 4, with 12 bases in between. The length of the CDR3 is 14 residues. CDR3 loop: CASSDGGLTGELFF. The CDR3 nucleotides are TGTGCCAGCAGCGATGGGGGGCTCACCGGGGAGCTGTTTTTT.

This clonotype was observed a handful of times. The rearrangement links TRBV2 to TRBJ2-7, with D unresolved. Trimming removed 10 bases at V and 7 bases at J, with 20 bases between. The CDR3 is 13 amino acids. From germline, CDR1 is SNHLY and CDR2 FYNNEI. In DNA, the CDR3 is TGTGCCATTTACGAGGCGGACCTTAGAGAGCAGTACTTC. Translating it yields CAIYEADLREQYF. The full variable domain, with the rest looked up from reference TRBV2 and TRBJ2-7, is EPEVTQTPSHQVTQMGQEVILRCVPISNHLYFYWYRQILGQKVEFLVSFYNNEISEKSEIFDDQFSVERPDGSNFTLKIRSTKLEDSAMYFCAIYEADLREQYFGPGTRLTVT.

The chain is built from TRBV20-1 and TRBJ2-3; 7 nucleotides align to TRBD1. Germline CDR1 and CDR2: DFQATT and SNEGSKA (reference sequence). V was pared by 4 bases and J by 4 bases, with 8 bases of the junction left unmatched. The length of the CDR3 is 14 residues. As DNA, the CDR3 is TGCAGTGCTAATGTACAGGGGCGACCAGATACGCAGTATTTT. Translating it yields CSANVQGRPDTQYF.

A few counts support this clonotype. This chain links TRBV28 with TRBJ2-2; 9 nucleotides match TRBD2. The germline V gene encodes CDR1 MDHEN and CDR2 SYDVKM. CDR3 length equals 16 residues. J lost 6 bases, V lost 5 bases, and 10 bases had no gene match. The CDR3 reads CASSPGTSLGAGELFF. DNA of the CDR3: TGTGCCAGCAGTCCGGGGACTAGCCTCGGGGCCGGGGAGCTGTTTTTT.

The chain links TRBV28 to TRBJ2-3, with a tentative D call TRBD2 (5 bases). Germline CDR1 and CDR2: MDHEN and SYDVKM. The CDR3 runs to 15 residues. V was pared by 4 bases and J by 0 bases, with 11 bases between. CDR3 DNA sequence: TGTGCCAGCAGTTCGGACTCAGCTAGCACAGATACGCAGTATTTT. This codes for CASSSDSASTDTQYF.

The CDR3, as DNA: TGTGCCAGCAGTTTAGGGGGAGGGGGCATCTATGGCTACACCTTC. Its protein is CASSLGGGGIYGYTF. This chain uses TRBV27 with TRBJ1-2, with 7 bases that match TRBD1. The germline CDR1 and CDR2 sequences are MNHEY and SMNVEV (reference sequence). V dropped 2 bases and J dropped 4; count of bases not matched to a gene: 7. This CDR3 comprises 15 residues.

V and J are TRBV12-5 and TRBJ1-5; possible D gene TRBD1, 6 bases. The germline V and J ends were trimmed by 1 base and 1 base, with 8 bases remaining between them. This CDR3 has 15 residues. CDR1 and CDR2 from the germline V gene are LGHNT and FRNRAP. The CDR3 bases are TGTGCTAGTGGTTTGGATCAGGGGAGCAATCAGCCCCAGCATTTT. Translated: CASGLDQGSNQPQHF.

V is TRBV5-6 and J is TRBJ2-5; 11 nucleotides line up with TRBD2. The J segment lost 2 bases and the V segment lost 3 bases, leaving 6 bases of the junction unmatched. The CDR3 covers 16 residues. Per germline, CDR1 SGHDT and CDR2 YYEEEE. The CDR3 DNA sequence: TGTGCCAGCAGCTCTCGACTAGCGGGGTTACAAGAGACCCAGTACTTC. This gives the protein CASSSRLAGLQETQYF. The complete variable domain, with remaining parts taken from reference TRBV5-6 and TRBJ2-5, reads DAGVTQSPTHLIKTRGQQVTLRCSPKSGHDTVSWYQQALGQGPQFIFQYYEEEERQRGNFPDRFSGHQFPNYSSELNVNALLLGDSALYLCASSSRLAGLQETQYFGPGTRLLVL.

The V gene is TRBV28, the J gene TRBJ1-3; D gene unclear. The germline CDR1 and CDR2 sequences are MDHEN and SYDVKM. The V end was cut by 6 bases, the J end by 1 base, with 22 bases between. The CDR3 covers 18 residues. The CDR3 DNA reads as TGTGCCAGCAGGCCACCCCCGTCCGTCGTTGCTTCTGGAAACACCATATATTTT. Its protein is CASRPPPSVVASGNTIYF.

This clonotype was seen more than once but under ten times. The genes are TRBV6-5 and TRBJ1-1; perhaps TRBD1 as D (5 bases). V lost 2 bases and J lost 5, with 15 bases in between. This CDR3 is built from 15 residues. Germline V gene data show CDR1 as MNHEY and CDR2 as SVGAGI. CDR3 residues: CASSYNPPGGTEAFF. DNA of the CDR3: TGTGCCAGCAGTTACAACCCACCGGGGGGAACTGAAGCTTTCTTT.

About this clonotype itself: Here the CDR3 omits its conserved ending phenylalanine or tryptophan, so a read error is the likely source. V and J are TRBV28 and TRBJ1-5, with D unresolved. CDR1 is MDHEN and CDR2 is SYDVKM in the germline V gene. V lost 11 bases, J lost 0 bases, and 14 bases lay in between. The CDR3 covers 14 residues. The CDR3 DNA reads TGTGCCTCGGGCAGGCCGTATAGCAATCAGCCCCAGCATTCT. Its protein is CASGRPYSNQPQHS.

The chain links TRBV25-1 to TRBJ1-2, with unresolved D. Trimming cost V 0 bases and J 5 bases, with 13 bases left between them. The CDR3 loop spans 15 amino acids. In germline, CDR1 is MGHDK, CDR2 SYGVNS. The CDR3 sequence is CASSEYFSIGYGYTF. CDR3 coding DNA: TGTGCCAGCAGTGAATATTTTTCAATCGGGTATGGCTACACCTTC.

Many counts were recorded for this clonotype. In nucleotides, the CDR3 is TGTGCCAGCAGTTACCAATCGGAAGATACGCAGTATTTT. The encoded protein is CASSYQSEDTQYF. The chain recombines TRBV6-2 or TRBV6-3 with TRBJ2-3; D is unresolved. Trimming took 2 bases from V and 5 from J, leaving 8 bases between them. Germline lookup yields CDR1 MNHEY and CDR2 SVGEGT. The CDR3 runs to 13 residues.

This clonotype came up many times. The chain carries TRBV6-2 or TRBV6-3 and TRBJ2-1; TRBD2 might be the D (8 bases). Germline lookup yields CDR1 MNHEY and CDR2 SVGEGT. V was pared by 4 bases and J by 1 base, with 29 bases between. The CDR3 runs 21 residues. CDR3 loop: CASSSPKYRGGTGGSYNEQFF. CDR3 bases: TGTGCCAGCAGTTCCCCGAAATACAGGGGAGGGACGGGGGGGTCCTACAATGAGCAGTTCTTC.

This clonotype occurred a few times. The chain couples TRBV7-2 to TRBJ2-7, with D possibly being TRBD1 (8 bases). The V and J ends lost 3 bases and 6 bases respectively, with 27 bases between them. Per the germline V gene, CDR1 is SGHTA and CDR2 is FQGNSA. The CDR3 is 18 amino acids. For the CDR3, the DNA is TGTGCCAGCAGCTTTCAGGCCCCCACAGGGGGAGGGCTACGCGAGCAGTACGTC. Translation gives CASSFQAPTGGGLREQYV.

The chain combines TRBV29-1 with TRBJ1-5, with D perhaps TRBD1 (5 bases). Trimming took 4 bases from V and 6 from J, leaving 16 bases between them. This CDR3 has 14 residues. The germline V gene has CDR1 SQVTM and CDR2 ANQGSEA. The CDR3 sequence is CSVAGQGSGQPQHF. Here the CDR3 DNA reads TGCAGCGTTGCGGGGCAGGGTAGCGGTCAGCCCCAGCATTTT.

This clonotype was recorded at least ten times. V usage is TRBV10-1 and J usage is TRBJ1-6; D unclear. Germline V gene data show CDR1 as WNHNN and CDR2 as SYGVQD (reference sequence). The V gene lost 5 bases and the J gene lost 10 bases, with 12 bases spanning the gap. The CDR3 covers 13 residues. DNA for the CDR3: TGCGCCAGCAGTCTCCGAACGGACTCACCCCTCCACTTT. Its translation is CASSLRTDSPLHF.

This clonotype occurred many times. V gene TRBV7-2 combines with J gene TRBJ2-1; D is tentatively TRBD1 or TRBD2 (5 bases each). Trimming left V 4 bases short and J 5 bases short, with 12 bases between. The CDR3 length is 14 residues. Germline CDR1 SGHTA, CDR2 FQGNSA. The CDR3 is CASSSWGFNNEQFF. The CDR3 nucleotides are TGTGCCAGCAGCTCGTGGGGGTTCAACAATGAGCAGTTCTTC.

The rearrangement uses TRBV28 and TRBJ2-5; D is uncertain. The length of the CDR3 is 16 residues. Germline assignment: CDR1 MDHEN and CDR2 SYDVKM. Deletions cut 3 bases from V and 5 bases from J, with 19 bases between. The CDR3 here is CASSFPALERRETQYF. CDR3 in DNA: TGTGCCAGCAGTTTCCCCGCCCTCGAGCGAAGGGAGACCCAGTACTTC. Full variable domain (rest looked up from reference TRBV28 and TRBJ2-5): DVKVTQSSRYLVKRTGEKVFLECVQDMDHENMFWYRQDPGLGLRLIYFSYDVKMKEKGDIPEGYSVSREKKERFSLILESASTNQTSMYLCASSFPALERRETQYFGPGTRLLVL.

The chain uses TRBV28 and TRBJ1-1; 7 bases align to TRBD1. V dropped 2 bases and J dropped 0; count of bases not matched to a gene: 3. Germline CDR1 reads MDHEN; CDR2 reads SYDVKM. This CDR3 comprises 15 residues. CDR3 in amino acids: CASSLRGLMNTEAFF. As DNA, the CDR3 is TGTGCCAGCAGTTTAAGGGGGCTCATGAACACTGAAGCTTTCTTT.

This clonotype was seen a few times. The CDR3 spells CSVEVAVVANYGYTF. Written as DNA, the CDR3 is TGCAGCGTTGAAGTGGCGGTTGTAGCTAACTATGGCTACACCTTC. This rearrangement joins TRBV29-1 to TRBJ1-2; D is unresolved. CDR1 SQVTM and CDR2 ANQGSEA come from the germline V gene. Trimming stripped 1 base from V and 0 bases from J, with 12 bases between. The CDR3 covers 15 residues.